The 27 T cell receptor beta chains below come from one sample, sequenced in a study of CXCR3-negative and CXCR3-positive naive CD8 T cells. TRB cDNA was prepared as libraries by UMI-labeled 5' RACE. TCRdb re-called the 5' RACE reads and gives one entry per CDR3 protein, without DNA. Its table records about 43,000 distinct CDR3 sequences. The sequencing input was memory CD8+ T cells from blood. The origin of the receptors is a human donor in good health. Some clones in this sample may be carry-over from other donors' samples.

Its frequency marks this clonotype as medium-sized (0.01 to 0.1%). The chain joins TRBV20-1 to TRBJ2-1; TCRdb's D gene call, TRBD1, goes unchecked for lack of DNA. Germline V gives CDR1 DFQATT, CDR2 SNEGSKA (reference sequence). The CDR3 has 13 amino acids. The CDR3 spells CSARGQADNEQFF.

V is TRBV29-1 and J is TRBJ2-1; the TCRdb call, TRBD1, lacks DNA for checking. Germline CDR1 SQVTM, CDR2 ANQGSEA. The CDR3 extends over 16 amino acids. CDR3 in amino acids: CSVELGRPSSYNEQFF.

The chain couples TRBV29-1 to TRBJ2-7; TCRdb reports TRBD2, a call that lacks DNA to check it against. CDR1 is SQVTM, CDR2 ANQGSEA, per germline. The CDR3 runs to 12 residues. CDR3 region: CSARDWSYEQYF.

This chain joins TRBV28 and TRBJ2-7; TCRdb designates TRBD1, a call that cannot be tested without DNA. Germline CDR1 and CDR2: MDHEN and SYDVKM. The CDR3 contains 14 residues. CDR3: CASSQGQGWGEQHF.

This rearrangement joins TRBV29-1 to TRBJ2-1; TCRdb returns TRBD1, unconfirmable since there is no DNA. Germline V gene data show CDR1 as SQVTM and CDR2 as ANQGSEA. The CDR3 is 14 amino acids. The CDR3 region is CSVEDRRGYSEQFF.

The chain employs TRBV29-1 and TRBJ1-1. Germline CDR1 SQVTM, CDR2 ANQGSEA. This CDR3 has 12 residues. The CDR3 here is CSVSNMNTEAFF. Together with reference TRBV29-1 and TRBJ1-1, the CDR3 gives the full variable domain: SAVISQKPSRDICQRGTSLTIQCQVDSQVTMMFWYRQQPGQSLTLIATANQGSEATYESGFVIDKFPISRPNLTFSTLTVSNMSPEDSSIYLCSVSNMNTEAFFGQGTRLTVV.

The chain uses TRBV12-3 or TRBV12-4 and TRBJ1-1. This CDR3 has 15 amino acids. CDR3 protein: CASSFLLGGIPEAFF.

J is TRBJ1-3 and V is TRBV28; with no DNA, the TCRdb D assignment of TRBD1 cannot be verified. The CDR3 contains 19 residues. Germline assignment: CDR1 MDHEN and CDR2 SYDVKM. The CDR3 sequence is CAVLNSGTEPDLPGNTIYF.

The chain carries TRBV7-3 and TRBJ2-1; no DNA is available, so the TRBD2 call from TCRdb remains unchecked. CDR1 is SGHTA, CDR2 FQGTGA, per germline. The CDR3 has 16 residues. The CDR3 loop is CASSPTTPTSINEQFF.

The V gene is TRBV20-1, the J gene TRBJ2-2; the TRBD2 assignment by TCRdb is unverifiable without DNA. Germline-derived CDR1 and CDR2 are DFQATT and SNEGSKA (reference sequence). This CDR3 spans 16 amino acids. The CDR3 protein is CSAEKGTSWATGELFF.

The chain's CDR3 is CASSEDNRYTEAFF. The chain couples TRBV6-1 to TRBJ1-1; the TRBD1 assignment by TCRdb is unverifiable without DNA. This CDR3 region has 14 residues. Germline V CDR1 and CDR2: MNHNS, SASEGT.

The rearrangement joins TRBV6-5 to TRBJ2-1. The CDR3 extends over 11 amino acids. Germline assignment: CDR1 MNHEY and CDR2 SVGAGI. CDR3 in amino acids: CASSFGNEQFF.

The J gene is TRBJ1-1, the V gene TRBV21-1; TCRdb outputs TRBD1, but without DNA this stays unchecked. TRBV21-1 has pseudogene status. The CDR3 contains 14 residues. The CDR3 protein is CASSKTTGVWEAFF.

The chain carries TRBV12-3 or TRBV12-4 and TRBJ1-3; the TCRdb call, TRBD1, lacks DNA for checking. The CDR3 length is 16 residues. The CDR3 reads CASSFPGADSGNTIYF.

This chain joins TRBV6-2 or TRBV6-3 and TRBJ2-7. CDR1 MNHEY and CDR2 SVGEGT come from the germline V gene. The CDR3 runs 12 residues. CDR3 protein: CASRTEDYEQYF.

The chain employs TRBV7-9 and TRBJ2-2; without DNA, the TCRdb call of TRBD1 cannot be checked. There are 16 residues in the CDR3. Per germline, CDR1 SEHNR and CDR2 FQNEAQ (reference sequence). CDR3 region: CASSLGGSVNTGELFF.

This chain links TRBV6-2 or TRBV6-3 with TRBJ1-4. This CDR3 is built from 14 residues. Germline assignment: CDR1 MNHEY and CDR2 SVGEGT. CDR3 protein: CASSYSVEGEKLFF.

This chain connects TRBV28 to TRBJ2-7; as DNA is missing, the TRBD1 call by TCRdb cannot be tested. The CDR3 has 13 residues. CDR1 and CDR2 from the germline V gene are MDHEN and SYDVKM. CDR3 protein: CASLGGSSYEQYF. The full variable domain, its missing parts supplied by reference TRBV28 and TRBJ2-7, is DVKVTQSSRYLVKRTGEKVFLECVQDMDHENMFWYRQDPGLGLRLIYFSYDVKMKEKGDIPEGYSVSREKKERFSLILESASTNQTSMYLCASLGGSSYEQYFGPGTRLTVT.

J is TRBJ2-7 and V is TRBV29-1. The length of the CDR3 is 15 residues. The germline V gene encodes CDR1 SQVTM and CDR2 ANQGSEA. CDR3 sequence reads: CSVEDGQEAGYEQYF.

The rearrangement uses TRBV2 and TRBJ2-1; with no DNA, the TCRdb D assignment of TRBD1 cannot be verified. CDR1 and CDR2 from the germline V gene are SNHLY and FYNNEI. The CDR3 runs to 13 residues. CDR3: CASSHNRYNEQFF.

The chain joins TRBV4-3 to TRBJ2-7; with no DNA, the TCRdb D assignment of TRBD1 cannot be verified. Germline V CDR1 and CDR2: LGHNA, YSLEER. CDR3 size: 15 residues. The CDR3 loop reads CASSQGGRTVYEQYF.

The chain recombines TRBV10-1 with TRBJ2-5; there is no DNA to check the TCRdb D call of TRBD1. CDR1 WNHNN and CDR2 SYGVQD come from the germline V gene (reference sequence). The CDR3 is made up of 18 amino acids. This CDR3 reads CASSEVEGAIFSGETQYF.

CDR3 region: CSVESQGEYNEQFF. The V gene is TRBV29-1, the J gene TRBJ2-1; there is no DNA to check the TCRdb D call of TRBD1. Germline V gives CDR1 SQVTM, CDR2 ANQGSEA. The CDR3 is 14 residues long.

The chain is built from TRBV3-1 and TRBJ2-7; TCRdb lists TRBD2, though no DNA is available to test this call. Germline values: CDR1 LGHDT, CDR2 YNNKEL (reference sequence). There are 16 residues in the CDR3. The CDR3: CASSQDRFGSGSEQYF.

V and J are TRBV28 and TRBJ2-1. The V gene's germline CDR1 is MDHEN and CDR2 SYDVKM. The CDR3 covers 16 residues. The CDR3 protein is CASSPPEETPYNEQFF.

The genes are TRBV15 and TRBJ2-1; checking the TCRdb D call of TRBD2 is not possible without DNA. The CDR3 is made up of 16 amino acids. Germline loops: CDR1 LNHNV, CDR2 YYDKDF (reference sequence). The CDR3 sequence: CATSREAGLSYNEQFF.

This chain uses TRBV7-9 with TRBJ2-7. Per the germline V gene, CDR1 is SEHNR and CDR2 is FQNEAQ (reference sequence). The CDR3 loop spans 15 amino acids. CDR3 amino acids: CASRDGFNLSYEQYF.